This TCR beta chain comes out of a study of PD-L1 blockade in urothelial cancer. Study-level information: Bladder-origin urothelial cancer in males covered about 85% of the roughly 29 patients.

The assay was immunoSEQ multiplex PCR, and TCRdb's table has in-frame clones only and misses some. The table has 48,000 or so clones, about 86% seen once. Time point described: peripheral blood 6 weeks after treatment start. CDR1 is SGHRS, CDR2 YFSETQ, per germline. The junction had 6 bases not matched to a gene; V was cut back by 1 base and J by 0 bases. This CDR3 is 17 amino acids long. The V and J genes are TRBV5-1 and TRBJ2-1; 8 positions agree with TRBD2. This clonotype originated in a man between 60 and 70 years old with urothelial cancer. The material sequenced was PBMCs, taken around atezolizumab (anti-PD-L1) treatment. CDR3 sequence (DNA): TGCGCCAGCAGCTTGAACCCCAGCGGGGGCTCCTACAATGAGCAGTTCTTC. This translates into CASSLNPSGGSYNEQFF.